This TCR beta chain came from a study of CD8+ T cells in alopecia areata. Study context: Skin-grafted roughly 6-10-week-old female C3H/HeJ mice received tissue from roughly 6-12-month-old C3H/HeJ donors with spontaneous alopecia.

Sorting of pooled cutaneous lymph node cells was based on CD4, CD8alpha, NKG2D, NKG2ACE and other markers. Germline V lookup: CDR1 MNHDT, CDR2 YYDKIL. This CDR3 is built from 17 residues. Germline trimming cut 2 bases from V and 3 bases from J; bases unmatched to any gene: 7. Extracted from the samples, RNA was reverse transcribed into cDNA to serve as the sequencing template. Using immunoSEQ multiplex PCR, the repertoire was profiled, and TCRdb retains in-frame clones only, with some absent. The sample presents about 270,000 clones, none singletons. This clone was picked up a small number of times. Gene names are the mouse ones. The read ends 4 residues before the CDR3 terminus; that terminus is restored from the germline J gene.

Sequenced material: CD4+ T cells sorted from a lymph node. The rearrangement uses TRBV17 and TRBJ2-1, with TRBD1 identical over 10 bases. The TCR sequence derives from a C3H/HeJ mouse with alopecia areata. The strain's MHC: H2-k. The covered CDR3 bases are TGTGCTAGCAGTAGATTTGGGACAGGGGAGATCTATGCT. It yields the protein CASSRFGTGEIYA. The full CDR3 sequence reads CASSRFGTGEIYAEQFF.